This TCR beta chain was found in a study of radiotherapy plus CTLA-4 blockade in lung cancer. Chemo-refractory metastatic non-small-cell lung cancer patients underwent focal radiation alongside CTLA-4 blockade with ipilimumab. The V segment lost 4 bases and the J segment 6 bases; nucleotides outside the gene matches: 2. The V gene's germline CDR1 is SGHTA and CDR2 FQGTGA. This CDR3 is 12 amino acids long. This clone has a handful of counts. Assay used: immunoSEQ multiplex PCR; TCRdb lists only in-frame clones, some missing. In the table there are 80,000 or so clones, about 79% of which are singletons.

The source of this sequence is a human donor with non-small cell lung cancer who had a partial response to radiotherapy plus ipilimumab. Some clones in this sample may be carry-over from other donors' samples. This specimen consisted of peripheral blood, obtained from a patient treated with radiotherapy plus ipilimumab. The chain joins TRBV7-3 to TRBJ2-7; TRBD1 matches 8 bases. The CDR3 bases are TGTGCCAGCAGCTCTACAGGGGGCGAGCAGTACTTC. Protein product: CASSSTGGEQYF. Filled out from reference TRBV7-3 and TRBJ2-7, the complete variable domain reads GAGVSQTPSNKVTEKGKYVELRCDPISGHTALYWYRQSLGQGPEFLIYFQGTGAADDSGLPNDRFFAVRPEGSVSTLKIQRTERGDSAVYLCASSSTGGEQYFGPGTRLTVT.